The rows below give T cell receptor beta chains drawn from one sample of a study of shared clonotypes between healthy human individuals. Assay: immunoSEQ multiplex PCR; the TCRdb copy retains only in-frame clones and omits some. The sample holds some 2.4 million clones, 93% seen once. The sequenced sample consisted of naive CD4+ T cells from PBMCs. These TCRs come from a man younger than 35 in good health. Some clones in this sample may be carry-over from other donors' samples. Each CDR3 is given with its conserved first and last residue. The order of the fields is V gene, J gene, clone size, D gene, CDR3 protein, CDR3 DNA. D genes are given only for firm matches. Not every row has a clone size; where given, it reads once, few, many or a size class.

v_call: TRBV4-1; j_call: TRBJ2-1; clone_size: NA; d_call: NA; cdr3_aa: CASSLETGDNEQFF; cdr3_nt: TGCGCCAGCAGCCTAGAGACGGGGGACAATGAGCAGTTCTTC
v_call: TRBV27; j_call: TRBJ2-2; clone_size: NA; d_call: NA; cdr3_aa: CASSLLARGTGELFF; cdr3_nt: TGTGCCAGCAGTTTACTAGCGCGCGGCACCGGGGAGCTGTTTTTT
v_call: TRBV7-2; j_call: TRBJ2-2; clone_size: NA; d_call: NA; cdr3_aa: CASSIPGPGELFF; cdr3_nt: TGTGCCAGCAGCATACCCGGACCCGGGGAGCTGTTTTTT
v_call: TRBV10-3; j_call: TRBJ2-7; clone_size: NA; d_call: NA; cdr3_aa: CAISEQSTGEQYF; cdr3_nt: TGTGCCATCAGTGAGCAATCAACCGGGGAGCAGTACTTC
v_call: TRBV4-1; j_call: TRBJ2-2; clone_size: NA; d_call: NA; cdr3_aa: CASMGRGTGELFF; cdr3_nt: TGCGCCAGCATGGGCAGGGGCACCGGGGAGCTGTTTTTT
v_call: TRBV28; j_call: TRBJ2-7; clone_size: NA; d_call: NA; cdr3_aa: CASSSPWGGISYEQYF; cdr3_nt: TGTGCCAGCAGTTCCCCCTGGGGCGGGATCTCCTACGAGCAGTACTTC
v_call: TRBV6-6; j_call: TRBJ1-4; clone_size: NA; d_call: NA; cdr3_aa: CASRKHGNEKLFF; cdr3_nt: TGTGCCAGCAGGAAACACGGGAATGAAAAACTGTTTTTT
v_call: TRBV7-2; j_call: TRBJ1-3; clone_size: NA; d_call: NA; cdr3_aa: CASSLGVAGGNTIYF; cdr3_nt: TGTGCCAGCAGCTTGGGGGTTGCGGGCGGAAACACCATATATTTT
v_call: TRBV6-5; j_call: TRBJ1-1; clone_size: NA; d_call: NA; cdr3_aa: CASRAGGALNTEAFF; cdr3_nt: TGTGCCAGCAGGGCCGGCGGGGCCCTGAACACTGAAGCTTTCTTT
v_call: TRBV28; j_call: TRBJ2-3; clone_size: NA; d_call: NA; cdr3_aa: CASSSQGRGTDTQYF; cdr3_nt: TGTGCCAGCAGTTCGCAGGGAAGGGGCACAGATACGCAGTATTTT
v_call: TRBV5-6; j_call: TRBJ1-4; clone_size: NA; d_call: NA; cdr3_aa: CASSIAGVTNEKLFF; cdr3_nt: TGTGCCAGCAGTATCGCGGGTGTGACTAATGAAAAACTGTTTTTT
v_call: TRBV6-4; j_call: TRBJ2-1; clone_size: NA; d_call: NA; cdr3_aa: CASSDGIVNEQFF; cdr3_nt: TGTGCCAGCAGTGACGGAATAGTCAATGAGCAGTTCTTC
v_call: TRBV6-1; j_call: TRBJ1-5; clone_size: few; d_call: NA; cdr3_aa: CASSEGSNQPQHF; cdr3_nt: TGTGCCAGCAGTGAAGGCTCCAATCAGCCCCAGCATTTT
v_call: TRBV5-1; j_call: TRBJ2-7; clone_size: NA; d_call: TRBD1; cdr3_aa: CASSGGQNSYEQYF; cdr3_nt: TGCGCCAGCAGCGGGGGACAGAACTCCTACGAGCAGTACTTC
v_call: TRBV5-4; j_call: TRBJ2-5; clone_size: NA; d_call: NA; cdr3_aa: CASSWAPDRQETQYF; cdr3_nt: TGTGCCAGCAGTTGGGCGCCGGACAGACAAGAGACCCAGTACTTC
v_call: TRBV6-4; j_call: TRBJ2-2; clone_size: NA; d_call: TRBD1; cdr3_aa: CASSGTGSTGELFF; cdr3_nt: TGTGCCAGCAGCGGGACAGGGTCCACCGGGGAGCTGTTTTTT
v_call: TRBV9; j_call: TRBJ2-7; clone_size: once; d_call: NA; cdr3_aa: CASSPTGPYEQYF; cdr3_nt: TGTGCCAGCAGCCCAACGGGGCCATACGAGCAGTACTTC
v_call: TRBV5-6; j_call: TRBJ2-1; clone_size: NA; d_call: NA; cdr3_aa: CASRGDNEQFF; cdr3_nt: TGTGCCAGCAGGGGGGACAATGAGCAGTTCTTC
v_call: TRBV30; j_call: TRBJ1-3; clone_size: NA; d_call: NA; cdr3_aa: CAWSAGTSSGNTIYF; cdr3_nt: TGTGCCTGGAGTGCGGGCACAAGCTCTGGAAACACCATATATTTT
v_call: TRBV5-1; j_call: TRBJ2-7; clone_size: NA; d_call: TRBD2; cdr3_aa: CASSPGTSGSEQYF; cdr3_nt: TGCGCCAGCAGCCCGGGGACTAGCGGGAGCGAGCAGTACTTC
v_call: TRBV21-1; j_call: TRBJ1-2; clone_size: NA; d_call: NA; cdr3_aa: CASSGPASWTGWYGYTF; cdr3_nt: TGTGCCAGCAGCGGGCCCGCGAGCTGGACTGGGTGGTATGGCTACACCTTC
v_call: TRBV7-3; j_call: TRBJ2-5; clone_size: NA; d_call: TRBD1; cdr3_aa: CASSPGGRLETQYF; cdr3_nt: TGTGCCAGCAGCCCAGGGGGACGCCTAGAGACCCAGTACTTC
v_call: TRBV6-6; j_call: TRBJ1-2; clone_size: once; d_call: NA; cdr3_aa: CASSTRTGGYTF; cdr3_nt: TGTGCCAGCAGTACGAGGACGGGTGGCTACACCTTC
v_call: TRBV30; j_call: TRBJ1-5; clone_size: NA; d_call: NA; cdr3_aa: CAWSDQGNQPQHF; cdr3_nt: TGTGCCTGGAGTGATCAGGGGAATCAGCCCCAGCATTTT
v_call: TRBV27; j_call: TRBJ1-1; clone_size: NA; d_call: NA; cdr3_aa: CASSRHLRWTEAFF; cdr3_nt: TGTGCCAGCAGTAGACACCTCCGGTGGACTGAAGCTTTCTTT
v_call: TRBV20-1; j_call: TRBJ2-1; clone_size: NA; d_call: NA; cdr3_aa: CSATPGSEQFF; cdr3_nt: TGCAGTGCTACCCCAGGGAGTGAGCAGTTCTTC
v_call: TRBV27; j_call: TRBJ2-3; clone_size: NA; d_call: NA; cdr3_aa: CASSLVAGARFTDTQYF; cdr3_nt: TGTGCCAGCAGTTTAGTGGCAGGAGCCCGATTCACAGATACGCAGTATTTT
v_call: TRBV2; j_call: TRBJ2-2; clone_size: NA; d_call: NA; cdr3_aa: CASSEVGGLTGELFF; cdr3_nt: TGTGCCAGCAGTGAAGTCGGGGGACTTACCGGGGAGCTGTTTTTT
v_call: TRBV5-6; j_call: TRBJ2-5; clone_size: NA; d_call: NA; cdr3_aa: CASSLRGRETQYF; cdr3_nt: TGTGCCAGCAGCTTGAGGGGTAGAGAGACCCAGTACTTC
v_call: TRBV19; j_call: TRBJ1-4; clone_size: NA; d_call: TRBD1; cdr3_aa: CASTPWSGTDEKLFF; cdr3_nt: TGTGCCAGTACCCCCTGGTCTGGGACAGATGAAAAACTGTTTTTT
v_call: TRBV19; j_call: TRBJ2-1; clone_size: NA; d_call: TRBD2; cdr3_aa: CASIQLRFSGGTGNEQFF; cdr3_nt: TGTGCCAGCATCCAGCTACGGTTTAGCGGGGGGACCGGCAATGAGCAGTTCTTC